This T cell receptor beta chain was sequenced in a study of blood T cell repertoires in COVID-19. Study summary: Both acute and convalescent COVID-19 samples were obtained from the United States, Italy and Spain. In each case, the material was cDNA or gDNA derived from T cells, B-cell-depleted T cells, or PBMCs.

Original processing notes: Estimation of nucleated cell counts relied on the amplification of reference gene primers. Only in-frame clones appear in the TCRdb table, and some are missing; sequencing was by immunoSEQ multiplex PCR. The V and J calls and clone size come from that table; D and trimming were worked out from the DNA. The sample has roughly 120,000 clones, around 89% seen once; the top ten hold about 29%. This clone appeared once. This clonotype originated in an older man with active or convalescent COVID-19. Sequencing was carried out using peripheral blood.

The CDR3 here is CATSRDISRASTDTQYF. In nucleotides, the CDR3 is TGTGCCACCAGCAGAGATATCTCGCGGGCAAGCACAGATACGCAGTATTTT. The chain combines TRBV15 with TRBJ2-3, with a weak D call TRBD2 (5 bases). Trimming took 0 bases from V and 0 from J, leaving 13 bases between them. CDR1 is LNHNV, CDR2 YYDKDF, per germline (reference sequence). The CDR3 is made up of 17 amino acids.